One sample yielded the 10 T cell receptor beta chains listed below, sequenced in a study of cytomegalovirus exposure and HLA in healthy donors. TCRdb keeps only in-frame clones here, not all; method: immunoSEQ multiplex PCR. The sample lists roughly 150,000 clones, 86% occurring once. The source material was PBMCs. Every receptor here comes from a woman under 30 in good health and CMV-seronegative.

The CDR3 is CSVASTGGYTF. The DNA for the CDR3 is TGCAGCGTTGCGTCTACAGGGGGCTACACCTTC. The rearrangement uses TRBV29-1 and TRBJ1-2; D possibly corresponds to TRBD1 (6 bases). Germline V gene lookup returns CDR1 SQVTM and CDR2 ANQGSEA. There are 11 residues in the CDR3. V lost 4 bases and J 8 bases, leaving 11 bases between the germline ends.

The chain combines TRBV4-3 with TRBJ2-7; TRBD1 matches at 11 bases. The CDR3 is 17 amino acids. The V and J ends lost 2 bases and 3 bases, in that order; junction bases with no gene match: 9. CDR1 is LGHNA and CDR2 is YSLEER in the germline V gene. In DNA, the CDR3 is TGCGCCAGCAGCCAATTGATCACCGGGACAGGGGGCTACGAGCAGTACTTC. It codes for CASSQLITGTGGYEQYF.

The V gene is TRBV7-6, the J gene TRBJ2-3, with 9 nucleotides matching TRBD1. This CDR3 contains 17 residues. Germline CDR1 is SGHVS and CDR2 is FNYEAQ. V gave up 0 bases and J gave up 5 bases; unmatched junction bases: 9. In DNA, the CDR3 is TGTGCCAGCAGCTTAGCGCCAACAGGGGGCCTTTTAGATACGCAGTATTTT. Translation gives CASSLAPTGGLLDTQYF.

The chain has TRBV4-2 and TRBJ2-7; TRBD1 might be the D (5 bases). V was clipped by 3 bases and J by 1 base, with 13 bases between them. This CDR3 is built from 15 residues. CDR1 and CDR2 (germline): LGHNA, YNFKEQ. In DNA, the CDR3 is TGTGCCAGCAGCCAGGTACTGACAGAATCCTACGAGCAGTACTTC. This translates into CASSQVLTESYEQYF.

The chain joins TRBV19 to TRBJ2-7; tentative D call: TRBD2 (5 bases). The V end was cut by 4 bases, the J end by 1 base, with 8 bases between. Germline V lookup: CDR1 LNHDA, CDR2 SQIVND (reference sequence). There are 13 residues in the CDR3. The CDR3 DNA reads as TGTGCCAGTAGTAGTGGGGAGTCCTACGAGCAGTACTTC. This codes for CASSSGESYEQYF.

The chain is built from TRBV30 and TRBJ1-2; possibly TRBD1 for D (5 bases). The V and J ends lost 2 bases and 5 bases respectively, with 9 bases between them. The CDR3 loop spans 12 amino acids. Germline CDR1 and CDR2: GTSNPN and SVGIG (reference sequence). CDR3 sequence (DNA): TGTGCCTGGAGTCTGGGGCCGTATGGCTACACCTTC. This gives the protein CAWSLGPYGYTF. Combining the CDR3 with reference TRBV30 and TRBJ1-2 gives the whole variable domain SQTIHQWPATLVQPVGSPLSLECTVEGTSNPNLYWYRQAAGRGLQLLFYSVGIGQISSEVPQNLSASRPQDRQFILSSKKLLLSDSGFYLCAWSLGPYGYTFGSGTRLTVV.

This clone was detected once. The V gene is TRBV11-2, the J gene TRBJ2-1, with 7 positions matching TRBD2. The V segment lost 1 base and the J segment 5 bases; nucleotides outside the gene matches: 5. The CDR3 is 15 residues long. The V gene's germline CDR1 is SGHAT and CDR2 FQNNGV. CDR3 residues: CASSLASGPNNEQFF. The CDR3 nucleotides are TGTGCCAGCAGCTTAGCTAGCGGCCCCAACAATGAGCAGTTCTTC.

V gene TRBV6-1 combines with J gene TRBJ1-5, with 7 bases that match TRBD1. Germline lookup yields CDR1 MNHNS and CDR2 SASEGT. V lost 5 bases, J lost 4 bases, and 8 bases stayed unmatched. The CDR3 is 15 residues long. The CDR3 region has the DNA TGTGCCAGCAGTTCCCCGGACAGGAGGAATCAGCCCCAGCATTTT. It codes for CASSSPDRRNQPQHF.

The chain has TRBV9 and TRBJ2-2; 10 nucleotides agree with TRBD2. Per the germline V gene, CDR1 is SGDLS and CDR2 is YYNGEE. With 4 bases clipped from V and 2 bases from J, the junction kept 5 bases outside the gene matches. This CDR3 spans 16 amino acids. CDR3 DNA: TGTGCCAGCAGCCAACGGACTAGCGGTAACACCGGGGAGCTGTTTTTT. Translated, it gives CASSQRTSGNTGELFF.

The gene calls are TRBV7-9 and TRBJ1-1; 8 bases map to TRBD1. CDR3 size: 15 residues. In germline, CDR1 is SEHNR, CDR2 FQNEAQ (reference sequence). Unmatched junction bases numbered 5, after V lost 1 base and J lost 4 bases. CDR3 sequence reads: CASSLGTGRGTEAFF. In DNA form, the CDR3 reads TGTGCCAGCAGCTTAGGGACAGGGCGGGGCACTGAAGCTTTCTTT.